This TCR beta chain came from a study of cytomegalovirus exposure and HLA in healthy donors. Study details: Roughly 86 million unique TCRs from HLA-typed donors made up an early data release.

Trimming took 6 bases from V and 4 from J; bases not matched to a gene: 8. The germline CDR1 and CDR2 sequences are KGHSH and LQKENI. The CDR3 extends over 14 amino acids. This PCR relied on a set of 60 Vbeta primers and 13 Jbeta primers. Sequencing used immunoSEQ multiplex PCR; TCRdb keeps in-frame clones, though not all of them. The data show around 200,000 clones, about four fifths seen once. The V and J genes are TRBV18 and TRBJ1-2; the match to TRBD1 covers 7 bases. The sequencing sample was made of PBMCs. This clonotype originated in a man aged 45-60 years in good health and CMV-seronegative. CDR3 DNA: TGTGCCAGCTCGGACCGACAGGGCTCCTATGGCTACACCTTC. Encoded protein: CASSDRQGSYGYTF.